The 26 T cell receptor beta chains below all came from one sample that was sequenced in a study of cytomegalovirus exposure and HLA in healthy donors. PCR used 60 Vbeta primers and 13 Jbeta primers. Here immunoSEQ multiplex PCR was the method, and the copy in TCRdb shows in-frame clones only, minus some. Of 150,000 to 200,000 clones listed, approximately 71% were seen once; the top ten hold about 7.6%. Input material: PBMCs. Receptor source: a woman in her 40s in good health and CMV-seropositive.

This chain uses TRBV18 with TRBJ2-7; 9 nucleotides align to TRBD1. Germline loops: CDR1 KGHSH, CDR2 LQKENI. V shed 6 bases and J 3 bases; nucleotides not matched to a gene: 15. The CDR3 runs to 17 residues. The CDR3 reads CASSRGPPGTGNYEQYF. The CDR3 DNA follows: TGTGCCAGCTCGCGAGGCCCACCCGGGACAGGGAACTACGAGCAGTACTTC.

V gene TRBV5-1 combines with J gene TRBJ2-1; unclear D gene. Trimming pared 0 bases from V and 5 bases from J, leaving 6 bases between. The germline CDR1 and CDR2 sequences are SGHRS and YFSETQ. This CDR3 has 13 residues. DNA of the CDR3: TGCGCCAGCAGCTTGGGACACAACAATGAGCAGTTCTTC. This codes for CASSLGHNNEQFF.

The genes are TRBV5-5 and TRBJ2-7; 10 bases are shared with TRBD2. V gave up 2 bases and J gave up 3 bases; unmatched junction bases: 2. The CDR3 is 14 residues long. The germline V gene encodes CDR1 SGHKS and CDR2 YYEKEE (reference sequence). The CDR3 is CASSFASGSYEQYF. CDR3 nucleotides: TGTGCCAGCAGCTTCGCTAGCGGGAGCTACGAGCAGTACTTC.

A few counts support this clone. The V gene is TRBV6-5, the J gene TRBJ1-1; weak D call: TRBD1 (5 bases). Germline values: CDR1 MNHEY, CDR2 SVGAGI. The CDR3 has 14 amino acids. V was cut by 6 bases and J by 0 bases, with 11 bases left in between. This CDR3 is CASRYRQLNTEAFF. The CDR3 DNA reads TGTGCCAGCAGATATCGACAGTTGAACACTGAAGCTTTCTTT.

The genes are TRBV7-6 and TRBJ1-1; TRBD1 matches 8 bases. Germline V CDR1 and CDR2: SGHVS, FNYEAQ. Unmatched junction bases numbered 11, after V lost 5 bases and J lost 12 bases. CDR3 length equals 13 residues. The CDR3 sequence is CASSKGPGGESFF. The CDR3 DNA reads TGTGCCAGCAGCAAAGGGCCAGGGGGCGAATCTTTCTTT.

This clone came up a few times. The CDR3 DNA reads TGCGCCAGCAGTGAATTCTACGAGGGCACTGAAGCTTTCTTT. Its translation is CASSEFYEGTEAFF. This chain links TRBV10-2 with TRBJ1-1; D not certain. The CDR3 is made up of 14 amino acids. V lost 3 bases, J lost 4 bases, and 12 bases lay in between. In germline, CDR1 is WSHSY, CDR2 SAAADI.

This chain links TRBV7-9 with TRBJ2-7, with 13 nucleotides matching TRBD2. The CDR3 has 15 amino acids. Germline V gives CDR1 SEHNR, CDR2 FQNEAQ (reference sequence). The V segment lost 5 bases and the J segment 0 bases; nucleotides outside the gene matches: 1. The CDR3 spells CASSRTSGSSYEQYF. CDR3 coding DNA: TGTGCCAGCAGCCGGACTAGCGGGAGCTCCTACGAGCAGTACTTC.

This clone was recorded only once. The rearrangement joins TRBV11-2 to TRBJ2-3; TRBD1 agrees at 7 bases. The CDR3 is made up of 17 amino acids. CDR1 and CDR2 (germline): SGHAT, FQNNGV. V gave up 5 bases and J gave up 2 bases; unmatched junction bases: 13. In nucleotides, the CDR3 is TGTGCCAGCAGCGACCTGACTGGGACAGAATCCACAGATACGCAGTATTTT. It codes for CASSDLTGTESTDTQYF.

The chain links TRBV7-2 to TRBJ2-5, with 16 bases lining up with TRBD2. Germline CDR1 reads SGHTA; CDR2 reads FQGNSA. The CDR3 has 17 amino acids. V gave up 5 bases and J gave up 5 bases; unmatched junction bases: 8. The CDR3 is CASSLGLAGGAGETQYF. CDR3 coding DNA: TGTGCCAGCAGCCTGGGACTAGCGGGAGGGGCCGGGGAGACCCAGTACTTC.

V and J are TRBV4-1 and TRBJ2-2; weak D call: TRBD1 (5 bases). Germline V lookup: CDR1 MGHRA, CDR2 YSYEKL. Trimming shortened V by 0 bases and J by 4 bases, and 18 bases separated the two germline ends. This CDR3 has 18 residues. CDR3 loop: CASSQDPPRQGTTGELFF. The CDR3 nucleotides are TGCGCCAGCAGCCAAGATCCCCCTCGGCAGGGAACCACCGGGGAGCTGTTTTTT.

V and J are TRBV5-1 and TRBJ2-3; 10 bases are shared with TRBD1. With V trimmed by 5 bases and J by 2 bases, 2 bases remained unmatched. The CDR3 covers 14 residues. CDR1 and CDR2 (germline): SGHRS, YFSETQ. The CDR3 region has the DNA TGCGCCAGCAGGACAGGGGGCTACACAGATACGCAGTATTTT. It specifies CASRTGGYTDTQYF.

CDR3 bases: TGCGCCAGCAGCTTGGAGGGGGCTGGTGATACGCAGTATTTT. This sequence encodes CASSLEGAGDTQYF. The V gene is TRBV5-1, the J gene TRBJ2-3; 7 positions match TRBD1. Germline-derived CDR1 and CDR2 are SGHRS and YFSETQ. The CDR3 totals 14 residues. The ends lost 0 bases at V and 6 bases at J; junction bases unmatched: 4.

CDR3 DNA: TGTGCCAGTATGGGGGGGGTGGCCGGGGAGCTGTTTTTT. Encoded protein: CASMGGVAGELFF. The V and J genes are TRBV19 and TRBJ2-2; 7 positions match TRBD2. The CDR3 has 13 amino acids. Germline CDR1 and CDR2: LNHDA and SQIVND (reference sequence). V lost 7 bases, J lost 6 bases, and 5 bases stayed unmatched. Full variable domain (outside the CDR3, taken from reference TRBV19 and TRBJ2-2): DGGITQSPKYLFRKEGQNVTLSCEQNLNHDAMYWYRQDPGQGLRLIYYSQIVNDFQKGDIAEGYSVSREKKESFPLTVTSAQKNPTAFYLCASMGGVAGELFFGEGSRLTVL.

The chain has TRBV29-1 and TRBJ1-1; 7 bases are a match to TRBD1. The J segment lost 3 bases and the V segment lost 1 base, leaving 5 bases of the junction unmatched. Germline values: CDR1 SQVTM, CDR2 ANQGSEA. CDR3 length: 14 residues. The CDR3 DNA is TGCAGCGTTGAAGTGGCAGGGGGTTACACTGAAGCTTTCTTT. Translated: CSVEVAGGYTEAFF.

This chain links TRBV28 with TRBJ1-2; D gene uncertain. The CDR3 is 13 residues long. The germline CDR1 and CDR2 sequences are MDHEN and SYDVKM. V lost 3 bases and J lost 14, with 19 bases in between. CDR3 DNA sequence: TGTGCCAGCAGTTTCGCGGCAGGCGGGCGGAGAACCTTC. Its protein is CASSFAAGGRRTF.

This chain joins TRBV28 and TRBJ1-1, with TRBD1 matching over 7 bases. Germline V lookup: CDR1 MDHEN, CDR2 SYDVKM. The trim removed 5 bases at V and 11 bases at J, leaving 8 bases unmatched. This CDR3 region has 12 residues. The CDR3 DNA sequence: TGTGCCAGCAGTCTCCTACAGGGGTCGGCTTTCTTT. This sequence encodes CASSLLQGSAFF.

A few counts support this clone. J is TRBJ2-5 and V is TRBV28, with TRBD1 identical over 8 bases. Germline-derived CDR1 and CDR2 are MDHEN and SYDVKM. V lost 5 bases to trimming and J lost 4 bases; unmatched junction nucleotides: 9. This CDR3 comprises 15 residues. The CDR3 here is CASSTDRARGETQYF. In nucleotides, the CDR3 is TGTGCCAGCAGTACGGACAGGGCGCGAGGAGAGACCCAGTACTTC.

This CDR3 is CASSSVGQGRFYEQYF. CDR3 bases: TGTGCCAGCAGTAGCGTGGGACAGGGGCGTTTCTACGAGCAGTACTTC. The J gene is TRBJ2-7, the V gene TRBV28, with TRBD1 matching 10 bases. V trimming: 5 bases; J trimming: 3 bases; junction bases outside the gene matches: 10. This CDR3 is 16 amino acids long. The V gene's germline CDR1 is MDHEN and CDR2 SYDVKM.

The CDR3 sequence: CASRLAGRSTGNTIYF. The DNA of the CDR3 is TGTGCCAGCAGACTAGCAGGGAGGTCGACGGGAAACACCATATATTTT. The V and J genes are TRBV28 and TRBJ1-3; TRBD1 is a possible D gene (5 bases). The V end was cut by 6 bases, the J end by 4 bases, with 19 bases between. The CDR3 extends over 16 amino acids. Per germline, CDR1 MDHEN and CDR2 SYDVKM.

The chain combines TRBV18 with TRBJ2-7, with D tentatively TRBD1 (6 bases). Trimming stripped 2 bases from V and 4 bases from J, with 9 bases between. The CDR3 is 13 amino acids. Germline V gene sequence: CDR1 KGHSH, CDR2 LQKENI. The CDR3 reads CASSPSGQYEQYF. In DNA form, the CDR3 reads TGTGCCAGCTCACCATCCGGACAGTACGAGCAGTACTTC. Combining the CDR3 with reference TRBV18 and TRBJ2-7 gives the whole variable domain NAGVMQNPRHLVRRRGQEARLRCSPMKGHSHVYWYRQLPEEGLKFMVYLQKENIIDESGMPKERFSAEFPKEGPSILRIQQVVRGDSAAYFCASSPSGQYEQYFGPGTRLTVT.

The chain carries TRBV11-2 and TRBJ2-1; 7 positions match TRBD2. The J segment lost 1 base and the V segment lost 3 bases, leaving 9 bases of the junction unmatched. In germline, CDR1 is SGHAT, CDR2 FQNNGV. This CDR3 spans 17 amino acids. The CDR3 nucleotides are TGTGCCAGCAGCTTTACCCCGACTAGCAGATCCTACAATGAGCAGTTCTTC. Encoded protein: CASSFTPTSRSYNEQFF. The variable domain in full, completed from reference TRBV11-2 and TRBJ2-1, reads EAGVAQSPRYKIIEKRQSVAFWCNPISGHATLYWYQQILGQGPKLLIQFQNNGVVDDSQLPKDRFSAERLKGVDSTLKIQPAKLEDSAVYLCASSFTPTSRSYNEQFFGPGTRLTVL.

J is TRBJ2-5 and V is TRBV7-2; possibly TRBD1 for D (5 bases). Trimming removed 4 bases from V and 3 bases from J, with 15 bases in between. The CDR3 length is 15 residues. Per the germline V gene, CDR1 is SGHTA and CDR2 is FQGNSA. The chain's CDR3 is CASSSAGPTKETQYF. CDR3 in DNA: TGTGCCAGCAGCTCTGCAGGGCCTACGAAAGAGACCCAGTACTTC.

This chain connects TRBV4-1 to TRBJ2-1; 10 bases line up with TRBD2. V was pared by 0 bases and J by 0 bases, with 8 bases of the junction left unmatched. CDR3 length: 19 amino acids. From germline, CDR1 is MGHRA and CDR2 YSYEKL. The chain's CDR3 is CASSQDYFSGRSSYNEQFF. The CDR3 nucleotides are TGCGCCAGCAGCCAAGACTACTTTAGCGGGAGGAGCTCCTACAATGAGCAGTTCTTC.

This chain joins TRBV6-5 and TRBJ1-1, with TRBD1 identical over 9 bases. Germline trimming cut 2 bases from V and 1 base from J; bases unmatched to any gene: 5. The length of the CDR3 is 16 residues. Looked up from germline, CDR1 is MNHEY and CDR2 is SVGAGI. The CDR3 nucleotides are TGTGCCAGCAGTTACGGGACAGGGCTCTCGAACACTGAAGCTTTCTTT. It codes for CASSYGTGLSNTEAFF.

The gene calls are TRBV10-3 and TRBJ1-1; D is undetermined. The V and J ends lost 8 bases and 5 bases respectively, with 12 bases between them. Germline CDR1 ENHRY, CDR2 SYGVKD. CDR3 size: 12 residues. CDR3 in DNA: TGTGCCATCCGCGACGGGAGTACTGAAGCTTTCTTT. As protein: CAIRDGSTEAFF.

The chain recombines TRBV19 with TRBJ2-7; 10 bases agree with TRBD2. The J segment lost 7 bases and the V segment lost 4 bases, leaving 7 bases of the junction unmatched. The CDR3 sequence is 14 residues long. CDR1 and CDR2 from the germline V gene are LNHDA and SQIVND (reference sequence). The CDR3 DNA is TGTGCCAGTAGTACGCCTGGACTAGCGGATGAGCAGTACTTC. This encodes CASSTPGLADEQYF.